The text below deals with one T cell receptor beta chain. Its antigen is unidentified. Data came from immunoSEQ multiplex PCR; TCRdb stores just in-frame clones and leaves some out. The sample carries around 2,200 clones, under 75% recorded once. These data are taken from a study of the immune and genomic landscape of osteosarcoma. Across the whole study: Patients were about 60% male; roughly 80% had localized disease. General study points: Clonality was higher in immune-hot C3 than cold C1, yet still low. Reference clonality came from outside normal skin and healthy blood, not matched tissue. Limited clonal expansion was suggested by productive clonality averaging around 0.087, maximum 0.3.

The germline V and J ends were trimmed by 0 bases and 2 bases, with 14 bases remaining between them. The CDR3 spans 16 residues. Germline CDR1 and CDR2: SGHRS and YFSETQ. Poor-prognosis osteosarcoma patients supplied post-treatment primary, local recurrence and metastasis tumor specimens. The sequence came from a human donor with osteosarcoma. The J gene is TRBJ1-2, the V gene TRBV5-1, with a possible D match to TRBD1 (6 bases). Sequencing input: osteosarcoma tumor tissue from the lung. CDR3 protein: CASSLEPGEWNYGYTF. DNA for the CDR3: TGCGCCAGCAGCTTGGAGCCAGGGGAATGGAACTATGGCTACACCTTC.